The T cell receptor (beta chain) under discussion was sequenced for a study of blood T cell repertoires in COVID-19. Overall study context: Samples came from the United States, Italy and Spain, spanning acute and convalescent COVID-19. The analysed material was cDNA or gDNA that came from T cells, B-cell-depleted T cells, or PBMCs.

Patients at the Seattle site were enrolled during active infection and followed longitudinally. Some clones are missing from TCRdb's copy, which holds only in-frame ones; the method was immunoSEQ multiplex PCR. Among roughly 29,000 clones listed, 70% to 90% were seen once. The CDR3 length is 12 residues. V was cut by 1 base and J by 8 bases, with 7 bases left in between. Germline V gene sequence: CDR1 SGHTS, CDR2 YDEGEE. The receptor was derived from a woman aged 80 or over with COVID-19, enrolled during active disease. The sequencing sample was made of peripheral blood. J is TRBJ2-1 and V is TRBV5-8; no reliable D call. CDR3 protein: CASSLQAYEQFF. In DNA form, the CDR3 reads TGTGCCAGCAGCTTGCAAGCTTATGAGCAGTTCTTC.